This T cell receptor (beta chain) was captured in a study of T cell repertoires in cytomegalovirus infection. As concerns this clonotype: What it binds is not known.

TCRdb re-called the reads through MiXCR, storing one row per CDR3 protein. The sample comprises 900,000 to 950,000 distinct CDR3 sequences, approximately 32% of which are singletons, and roughly an eighth rests with the top ten. The receptor's source is a human donor in good health (CMV status not recorded). Some clones in this sample may be carry-over from other donors' samples. Source: cultured CD8+ T cells from PBMCs, taken from culture after CMV antigen stimulation.

Here the CDR3 reads CASSPGTEVVDEQFF. As DNA, the CDR3 is TGTGCCAGCAGCCCCGGGACCGAAGTGGTCGATGAGCAGTTCTTC. The chain is built from TRBV13 and TRBJ2-1; tentatively, D is TRBD1 or TRBD2 (5 bases each). V was trimmed by 5 bases and J by 8 bases, leaving 19 bases between them. Germline lookup yields CDR1 PRHDT and CDR2 FYEKMQ (reference sequence). This CDR3 comprises 15 residues.